These T cell receptor beta chains were read from a single sample in a study of T cell responses to AZD1222 COVID-19 vaccine. Libraries were prepared by immunoSEQ multiplex PCR; TCRdb keeps only in-frame clonotypes and omits some of them. This sample has 180,000 or so clones, with 85% to 95% found just once. The specimen comprised peripheral blood, sampled 28 days after the second AZD1222 dose. These receptors were obtained from an adult who received the AZD1222 COVID-19 vaccine. Each CDR3 is given with its conserved first and last residue. D genes are given only for firm matches. Not every row has a clone size; where given, it reads once, few, many or a size class.

V gene: TRBV6-5
D gene: NA
clone size: NA
J gene: TRBJ1-2
CDR3 DNA: TGTGCCAGCAGTTATGGGGGCAGGGACTATGGCTACACCTTC
CDR3 protein: CASSYGGRDYGYTF

V gene: TRBV10-3
D gene: TRBD2
clone size: NA
J gene: TRBJ2-1
CDR3 DNA: TGTGCCATCAGTGGGCAATTACTAGCGGGGGGGGTCAATGAGCAGTTCTTC
CDR3 protein: CAISGQLLAGGVNEQFF

V gene: TRBV6-2/TRBV6-3
D gene: NA
clone size: NA
J gene: TRBJ1-1
CDR3 DNA: TGTGCCAGCAGCGACTACAGTGGCACTGAAGCTTTCTTT
CDR3 protein: CASSDYSGTEAFF

V gene: TRBV7-8
D gene: TRBD2
clone size: NA
J gene: TRBJ2-5
CDR3 DNA: TGTGCCAGCAGCTTAGAGCTAGCGGGGGAGACCCAGTACTTC
CDR3 protein: CASSLELAGETQYF

V gene: TRBV19
D gene: NA
clone size: few
J gene: TRBJ1-1
CDR3 DNA: TGTGCCAGTAAATTACGGGACTTTAGCATGAACACTGAAGCTTTCTTT
CDR3 protein: CASKLRDFSMNTEAFF

V gene: TRBV6-5
D gene: NA
clone size: NA
J gene: TRBJ2-5
CDR3 DNA: TGTGCCAGCAGTTACGGCCGGGACACCGGCACCACCCAGTACTTC
CDR3 protein: CASSYGRDTGTTQYF

V gene: TRBV2
D gene: TRBD1
clone size: NA
J gene: TRBJ1-4
CDR3 DNA: TGTGCCAGCAGTGAAGCGCTTTTATTCAGGACAGGGGCTGATAATGAAAAACTGTTTTTT
CDR3 protein: CASSEALLFRTGADNEKLFF

V gene: TRBV5-4
D gene: NA
clone size: NA
J gene: TRBJ2-5
CDR3 DNA: TGTGCCAGCACCCTGAAGGACGGAGGCGGGGAGACCCAGTACTTC
CDR3 protein: CASTLKDGGGETQYF

V gene: TRBV6-2/TRBV6-3
D gene: NA
clone size: once
J gene: TRBJ2-5
CDR3 DNA: TGTGCCAGCAGTTACTCGAACGGGCCACAGCCCCACTTC
CDR3 protein: CASSYSNGPQPHF

V gene: TRBV10-3
D gene: NA
clone size: NA
J gene: TRBJ1-3
CDR3 DNA: TGTGCCCGTGGGGACTCTGGAAACACCATATATTTT
CDR3 protein: CARGDSGNTIYF

V gene: TRBV2
D gene: NA
clone size: NA
J gene: TRBJ2-1
CDR3 DNA: TGTGCCAGCAAGCTAGCCCTAGGCGGCAATGAGCAGTTCTTC
CDR3 protein: CASKLALGGNEQFF

V gene: TRBV2
D gene: TRBD1
clone size: once
J gene: TRBJ1-2
CDR3 DNA: TGTGCCAGCAGTGAGACAGGGGGTATAGCTGGCTACACCTTC
CDR3 protein: CASSETGGIAGYTF

V gene: TRBV18
D gene: TRBD1
clone size: NA
J gene: TRBJ2-3
CDR3 DNA: TGTGCCAGCTCACCCCAGGGGGTCGGCACAGATACGCAGTATTTT
CDR3 protein: CASSPQGVGTDTQYF

V gene: TRBV5-5
D gene: NA
clone size: NA
J gene: TRBJ1-5
CDR3 DNA: TGTGCCAGCAGCTTGGTTCCGACGGTTTCAAATCAGCCCCAGCATTTT
CDR3 protein: CASSLVPTVSNQPQHF

V gene: TRBV6-4
D gene: NA
clone size: NA
J gene: TRBJ2-3
CDR3 DNA: TGTGCCAGCAGTGACAGCTACACAGATACGCAGTATTTT
CDR3 protein: CASSDSYTDTQYF

V gene: TRBV19
D gene: TRBD1
clone size: few
J gene: TRBJ1-5
CDR3 DNA: TGTGCCAGTAGTATGGGACAGGGTGGGCAGCCCCAGCATTTT
CDR3 protein: CASSMGQGGQPQHF

V gene: TRBV7-2
D gene: TRBD2
clone size: NA
J gene: TRBJ2-5
CDR3 DNA: TGTGCCAGCAGCGCCAGACGCGGGGGGCCCGAGGCAGAGACCCAGTACTTC
CDR3 protein: CASSARRGGPEAETQYF